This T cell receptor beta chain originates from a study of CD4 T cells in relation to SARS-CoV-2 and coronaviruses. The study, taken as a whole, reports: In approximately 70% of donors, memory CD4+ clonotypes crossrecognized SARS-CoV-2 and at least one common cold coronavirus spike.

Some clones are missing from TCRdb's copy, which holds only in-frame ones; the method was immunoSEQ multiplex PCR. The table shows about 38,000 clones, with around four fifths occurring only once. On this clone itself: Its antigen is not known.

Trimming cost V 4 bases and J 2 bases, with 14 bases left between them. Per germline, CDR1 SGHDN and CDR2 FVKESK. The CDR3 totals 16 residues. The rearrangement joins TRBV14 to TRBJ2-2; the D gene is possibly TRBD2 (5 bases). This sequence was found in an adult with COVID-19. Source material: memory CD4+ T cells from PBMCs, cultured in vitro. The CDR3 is CASSPLRGLNTGELFF. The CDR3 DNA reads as TGTGCCAGCAGCCCCCTAAGAGGACTTAACACCGGGGAGCTGTTTTTT.